The 12 T cell receptor beta chains below all came from one sample that was sequenced in a study of long-term antiretroviral therapy in people with HIV. Researchers ran immunoSEQ v3.0 at survey level. Clones were read by immunoSEQ multiplex PCR, and TCRdb kept only the in-frame ones, dropping some. The sample contains 25,000 to 30,000 clones, 93% of which appear only once. The material was unsorted PBMCs, obtained 6.2 years after starting antiretroviral therapy. All receptors come from a man in his forties with HIV.

The chain has TRBV4-2 and TRBJ1-1; TRBD1 might be the D (5 bases). The CDR3 runs to 13 residues. The germline V and J ends were trimmed by 4 bases and 4 bases, with 10 bases remaining between them. CDR1 is LGHNA and CDR2 is YNFKEQ in the germline V gene. CDR3 in amino acids: CASSPGLATEAFF. The CDR3 nucleotides read TGTGCCAGCAGCCCGGGACTGGCCACTGAAGCTTTCTTT.

The chain recombines TRBV5-5 with TRBJ1-1; 8 positions match TRBD1. Germline V gene data show CDR1 as SGHKS and CDR2 as YYEKEE (reference sequence). This CDR3 spans 14 amino acids. Trimming cost V 4 bases and J 6 bases; bases outside gene matches: 8. Written as DNA, the CDR3 is TGTGCCAGCAGCCTTGGACAGGGTATGCCTGAAGCTTTCTTT. Amino acid sequence: CASSLGQGMPEAFF.

The rearrangement links TRBV19 to TRBJ1-1; the D is unclear. V lost 4 bases and J lost 10, with 19 bases in between. The CDR3 extends over 14 amino acids. Germline values: CDR1 LNHDA, CDR2 SQIVND (reference sequence). Written as DNA, the CDR3 is TGTGCCAGTAGTACCATTCGGACGGGGAATCGAGCTTTCTTT. Encoded protein: CASSTIRTGNRAFF.

This sequence joins TRBV7-8 and TRBJ2-5, with D tentatively TRBD1 or TRBD2 (5 bases each). CDR1 and CDR2 (germline): SGHVS, FQNEAQ. Deletions cut 5 bases from V and 5 bases from J, with 12 bases between. The CDR3 spans 13 residues. CDR3 residues: CASSVGRRETQYF. The CDR3 nucleotides are TGTGCCAGCAGCGTGGGACGGCGGGAGACCCAGTACTTC.

The chain is built from TRBV19 and TRBJ1-2; D remains ambiguous. The CDR3 contains 12 residues. The germline V and J ends were trimmed by 6 bases and 5 bases, with 10 bases remaining between them. Germline V gives CDR1 LNHDA, CDR2 SQIVND (reference sequence). The CDR3 nucleotides read TGTGCCAGTAGCCTACAGAGTTATGGCTACACCTTC. Translating gives CASSLQSYGYTF. Full variable domain (rest looked up from reference TRBV19 and TRBJ1-2): DGGITQSPKYLFRKEGQNVTLSCEQNLNHDAMYWYRQDPGQGLRLIYYSQIVNDFQKGDIAEGYSVSREKKESFPLTVTSAQKNPTAFYLCASSLQSYGYTFGSGTRLTVV.

The chain links TRBV15 to TRBJ2-3; 7 bases map to TRBD2. Per germline, CDR1 LNHNV and CDR2 YYDKDF (reference sequence). V shed 8 bases, J shed 2 bases, and the junction held 13 bases outside the gene matches. CDR3 length: 16 residues. CDR3 DNA sequence: TGTGCCACCGGGGCGCCAGGGAGGGTCAACACAGATACGCAGTATTTT. It encodes CATGAPGRVNTDTQYF.

The genes are TRBV7-9 and TRBJ2-2, with D uncertain. In germline, CDR1 is SEHNR, CDR2 FQNEAQ (reference sequence). V lost 0 bases and J 6 bases, leaving 8 bases between the germline ends. The CDR3 consists of 14 residues. In DNA form, the CDR3 reads TGTGCCAGCAGCTTAGCCCCAGTTGCCGGGGAGCTGTTTTTT. It yields the protein CASSLAPVAGELFF.

This sequence joins TRBV6-5 and TRBJ2-7, with 7 bases lining up with TRBD1. This CDR3 has 13 amino acids. CDR1 and CDR2 from the germline V gene are MNHEY and SVGAGI. J lost 5 bases, V lost 2 bases, and 3 bases had no gene match. Written as DNA, the CDR3 is TGTGCCAGCAGTTACACCACAGGGGACGAGCAGTACTTC. Translating gives CASSYTTGDEQYF.

The chain is built from TRBV7-2 and TRBJ2-3, with TRBD1 identical over 9 bases. This CDR3 has 13 amino acids. J was trimmed by 9 bases and V by 5 bases; bases with no gene match: 6. Germline CDR1 reads SGHTA; CDR2 reads FQGNSA. The CDR3 loop reads CASSPTGGETQYF. CDR3 DNA: TGTGCCAGCAGCCCCACAGGGGGCGAAACGCAGTATTTT.

The chain couples TRBV5-6 to TRBJ1-2; D is uncertain. The CDR3 totals 15 residues. Trimming stripped 0 bases from V and 6 bases from J, with 15 bases between. In germline, CDR1 is SGHDT, CDR2 YYEEEE. CDR3 nucleotides: TGTGCCAGCAGCTTGGGAGCCCTTAGTTGGGATGGCTACACCTTC. Translated, it gives CASSLGALSWDGYTF.

This chain joins TRBV7-3 and TRBJ2-7; weak D call: TRBD2 (6 bases). The CDR3 consists of 13 residues. V was trimmed by 2 bases and J by 1 base, leaving 6 bases between them. CDR1 SGHTA and CDR2 FQGTGA come from the germline V gene. The CDR3: CASSLAGSYEQYF. CDR3 coding DNA: TGTGCCAGCAGCTTAGCGGGGTCCTACGAGCAGTACTTC.

The chain uses TRBV7-9 and TRBJ1-5, with 11 bases that match TRBD1. The CDR3 runs 15 residues. Germline V gene sequence: CDR1 SEHNR, CDR2 FQNEAQ (reference sequence). V was pared by 4 bases and J by 5 bases, with 4 bases of the junction left unmatched. The CDR3, as DNA: TGTGCCAGCAGCTCGGACAGGGGGCCCCATCAGCCCCAGCATTTT. Translating gives CASSSDRGPHQPQHF.